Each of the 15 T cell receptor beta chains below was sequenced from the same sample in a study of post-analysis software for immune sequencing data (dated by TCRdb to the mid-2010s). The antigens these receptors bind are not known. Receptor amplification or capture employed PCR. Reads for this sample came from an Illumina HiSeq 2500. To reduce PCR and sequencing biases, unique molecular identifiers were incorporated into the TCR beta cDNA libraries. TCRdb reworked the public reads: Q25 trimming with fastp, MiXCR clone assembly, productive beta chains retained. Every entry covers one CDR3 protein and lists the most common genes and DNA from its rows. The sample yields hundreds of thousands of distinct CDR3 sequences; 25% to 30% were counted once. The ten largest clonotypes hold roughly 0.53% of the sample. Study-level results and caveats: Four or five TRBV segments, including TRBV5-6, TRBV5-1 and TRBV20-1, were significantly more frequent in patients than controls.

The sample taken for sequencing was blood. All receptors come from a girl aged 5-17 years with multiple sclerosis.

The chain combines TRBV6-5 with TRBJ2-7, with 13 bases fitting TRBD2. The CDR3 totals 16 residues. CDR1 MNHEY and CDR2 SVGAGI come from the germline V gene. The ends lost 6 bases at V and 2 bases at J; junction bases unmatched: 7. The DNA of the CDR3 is TGTGCCAGCAGCTGGACTAGCGGGGGAAACACCTACGAGCAGTACTTC. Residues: CASSWTSGGNTYEQYF.

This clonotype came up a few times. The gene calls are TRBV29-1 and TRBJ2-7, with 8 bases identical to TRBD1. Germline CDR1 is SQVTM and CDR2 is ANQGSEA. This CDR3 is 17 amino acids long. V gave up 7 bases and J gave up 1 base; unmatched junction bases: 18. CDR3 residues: CSALGGQGAPGSYEQYF. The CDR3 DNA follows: TGCAGCGCGTTGGGAGGACAGGGTGCTCCGGGGTCCTACGAGCAGTACTTC.

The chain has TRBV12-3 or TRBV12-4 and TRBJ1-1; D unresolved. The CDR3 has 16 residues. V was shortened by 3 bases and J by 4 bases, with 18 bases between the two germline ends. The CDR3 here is CASSFFSSQSGTEAFF. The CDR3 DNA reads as TGTGCCAGCAGTTTTTTTTCATCGCAGTCCGGCACTGAAGCTTTCTTT.

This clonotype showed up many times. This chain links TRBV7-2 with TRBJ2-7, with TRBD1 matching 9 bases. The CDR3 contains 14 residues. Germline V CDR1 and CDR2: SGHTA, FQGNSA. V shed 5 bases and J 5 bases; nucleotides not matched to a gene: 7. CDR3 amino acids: CASSKGQGSHEQYF. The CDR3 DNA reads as TGTGCCAGCAGCAAGGGACAGGGTTCCCACGAGCAGTACTTC.

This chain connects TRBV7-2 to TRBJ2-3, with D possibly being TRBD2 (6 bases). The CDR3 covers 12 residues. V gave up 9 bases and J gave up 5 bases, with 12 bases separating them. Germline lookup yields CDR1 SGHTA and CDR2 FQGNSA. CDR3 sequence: CASRRDVDTQYF. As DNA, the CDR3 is TGTGCCAGTAGGAGGGATGTAGATACGCAGTATTTT.

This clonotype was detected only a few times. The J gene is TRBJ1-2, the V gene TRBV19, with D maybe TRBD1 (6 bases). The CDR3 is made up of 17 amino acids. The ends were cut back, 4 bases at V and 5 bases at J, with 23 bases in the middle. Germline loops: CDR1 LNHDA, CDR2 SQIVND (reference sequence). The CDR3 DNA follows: TGTGCCAGTAGTACGAAACACGGGACATCGGCGGGATATGGCTACACCTTC. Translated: CASSTKHGTSAGYGYTF.

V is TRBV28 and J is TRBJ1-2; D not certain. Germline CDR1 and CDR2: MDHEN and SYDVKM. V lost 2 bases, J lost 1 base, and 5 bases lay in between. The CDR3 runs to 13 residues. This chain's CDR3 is CASSLHLNYGYTF. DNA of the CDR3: TGTGCCAGCAGTTTACACCTTAACTATGGCTACACCTTC.

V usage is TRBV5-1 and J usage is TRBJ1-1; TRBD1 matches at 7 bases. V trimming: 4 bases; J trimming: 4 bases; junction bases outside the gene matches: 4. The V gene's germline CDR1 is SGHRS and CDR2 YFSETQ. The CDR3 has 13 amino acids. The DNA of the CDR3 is TGCGCCAGCAGCAAGGGACAGCTCACTGAAGCTTTCTTT. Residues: CASSKGQLTEAFF. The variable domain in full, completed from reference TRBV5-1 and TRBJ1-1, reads KAGVTQTPRYLIKTRGQQVTLSCSPISGHRSVSWYQQTPGQGLQFLFEYFSETQRNKGNFPGRFSGRQFSNSRSEMNVSTLELGDSALYLCASSKGQLTEAFFGQGTRLTVV.

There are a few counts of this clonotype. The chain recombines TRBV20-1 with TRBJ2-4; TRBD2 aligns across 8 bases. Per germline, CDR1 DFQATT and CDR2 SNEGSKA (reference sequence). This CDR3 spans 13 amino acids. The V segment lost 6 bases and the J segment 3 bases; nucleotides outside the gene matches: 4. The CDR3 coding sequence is TGCAGTGCCGCGGGGACTAGCAAAAACATTCAGTACTTC. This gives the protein CSAAGTSKNIQYF.

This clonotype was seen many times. The CDR3 protein is CATSRGFRDQETQYF. The CDR3 region has the DNA TGTGCCACCAGCAGAGGCTTCAGGGACCAAGAGACCCAGTACTTC. The chain couples TRBV15 to TRBJ2-5; maybe TRBD1 (5 bases). The germline V gene has CDR1 LNHNV and CDR2 YYDKDF (reference sequence). The V gene lost 1 base and the J gene lost 0 bases, with 9 bases spanning the gap. The CDR3 spans 15 residues.

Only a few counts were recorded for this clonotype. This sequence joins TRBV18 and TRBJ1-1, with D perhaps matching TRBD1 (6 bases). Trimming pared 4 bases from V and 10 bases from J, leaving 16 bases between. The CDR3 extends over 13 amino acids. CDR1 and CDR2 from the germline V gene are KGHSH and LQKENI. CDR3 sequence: CASSQGAGAGAFF. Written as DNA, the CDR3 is TGTGCCAGCTCACAAGGGGCAGGGGCTGGAGCTTTCTTT.

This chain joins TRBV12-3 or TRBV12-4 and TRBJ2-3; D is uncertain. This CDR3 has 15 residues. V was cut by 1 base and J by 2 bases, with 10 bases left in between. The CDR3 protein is CASSLDHLPTDTQYF. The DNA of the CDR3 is TGTGCCAGCAGTTTAGATCACCTTCCCACAGATACGCAGTATTTT.

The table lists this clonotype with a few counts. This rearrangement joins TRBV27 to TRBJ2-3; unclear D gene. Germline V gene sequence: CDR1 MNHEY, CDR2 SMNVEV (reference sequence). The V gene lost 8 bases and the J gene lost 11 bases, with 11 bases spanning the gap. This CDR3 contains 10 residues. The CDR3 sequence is CASGSSRQYF. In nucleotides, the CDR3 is TGTGCCAGCGGTAGTTCTAGGCAGTATTTT.

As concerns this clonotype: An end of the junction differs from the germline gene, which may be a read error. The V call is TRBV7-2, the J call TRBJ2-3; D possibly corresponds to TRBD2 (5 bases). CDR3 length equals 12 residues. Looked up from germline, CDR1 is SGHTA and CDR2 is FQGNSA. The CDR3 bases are TGTGCCAGCGGCTTGCTAGCAAATACGCAGTATTTT. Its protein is CASGLLANTQYF.

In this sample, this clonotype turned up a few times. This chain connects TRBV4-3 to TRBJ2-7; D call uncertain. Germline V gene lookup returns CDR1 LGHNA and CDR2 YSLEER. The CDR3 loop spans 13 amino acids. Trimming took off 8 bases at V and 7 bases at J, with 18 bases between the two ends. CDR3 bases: TGCGCCAGCTCAAAGTCATTGGTCGATGAGCAGTACTTC. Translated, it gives CASSKSLVDEQYF.